One and the same sample provided the 10 T cell receptor beta chains below, sequenced in a study of T cell responses to AZD1222 COVID-19 vaccine. Using immunoSEQ multiplex PCR, the repertoire was profiled, and TCRdb retains in-frame clones only, with some absent. The table includes over 110,000 clones, 92% detected once. Source: peripheral blood, taken on day 0 of AZD1222 vaccination. These receptors all come from an adult in good health.

This sequence joins TRBV18 and TRBJ2-5; 9 nucleotides match TRBD1. With V trimmed by 4 bases and J by 4 bases, 7 bases remained unmatched. The CDR3 covers 15 residues. The germline V gene has CDR1 KGHSH and CDR2 LQKENI. CDR3 residues: CASSLSGTGTETQYF. The CDR3 bases are TGTGCCAGCTCACTTTCCGGGACAGGGACAGAGACCCAGTACTTC.

The rearrangement uses TRBV29-1 and TRBJ2-3; 9 bases map to TRBD1. CDR1 is SQVTM, CDR2 ANQGSEA, per germline. The CDR3 is made up of 11 amino acids. V was clipped by 6 bases and J by 5 bases; unmatched bases: 0. The CDR3 DNA reads TGCAGCGTGGACAGGGGAGATACGCAGTATTTT. Its protein product is CSVDRGDTQYF.

The chain couples TRBV27 to TRBJ2-7; 7 bases match TRBD1. Germline CDR1 and CDR2: MNHEY and SMNVEV (reference sequence). The V segment lost 3 bases and the J segment 2 bases; nucleotides outside the gene matches: 7. The CDR3 extends over 15 amino acids. The chain's CDR3 is CASSFIGDRPYEQYF. For the CDR3, the DNA is TGTGCCAGCAGTTTTATCGGGGACAGACCCTACGAGCAGTACTTC.

The chain carries TRBV19 and TRBJ1-6; the D is unclear. Germline CDR1 LNHDA, CDR2 SQIVND (reference sequence). The CDR3 covers 15 residues. V was pared by 3 bases and J by 7 bases, with 13 bases between. The CDR3 sequence: CASSMERAGNSPLHF. The CDR3 bases are TGTGCCAGTAGTATGGAACGCGCGGGGAATTCACCCCTCCACTTT.

This chain uses TRBV29-1 with TRBJ1-4, with a possible D match to TRBD1 (6 bases). Trimming pared 7 bases from V and 7 bases from J, leaving 13 bases between. The germline gives CDR1 SQVTM, CDR2 ANQGSEA. There are 12 residues in the CDR3. The CDR3 loop reads CSAPDSSEKLFF. The CDR3 DNA follows: TGCAGCGCACCGGACAGTTCTGAAAAACTGTTTTTT.

This clone appeared a single time. The chain carries TRBV18 and TRBJ2-7; tentatively, D is TRBD1 (5 bases). Trimming pared 1 base from V and 2 bases from J, leaving 15 bases between. The V gene's germline CDR1 is KGHSH and CDR2 LQKENI. The length of the CDR3 is 16 residues. As DNA, the CDR3 is TGTGCCAGCTCACCACTCGGACCAGGGATAACCTACGAGCAGTACTTC. Its protein product is CASSPLGPGITYEQYF.

This clone has just one count. J is TRBJ1-4 and V is TRBV19, with a possible D match to TRBD1 (5 bases). The V gene lost 6 bases and the J gene lost 7 bases, with 21 bases spanning the gap. This CDR3 is 16 amino acids long. Germline V gene sequence: CDR1 LNHDA, CDR2 SQIVND (reference sequence). CDR3 residues: CASRGPYEGRSEKLFF. The CDR3 DNA is TGTGCCAGTAGGGGGCCGTATGAGGGTAGAAGTGAAAAACTGTTTTTT.

This clone was recorded only once. V gene TRBV4-3 combines with J gene TRBJ1-2; D possibly corresponds to TRBD1 (6 bases). The V gene's germline CDR1 is LGHNA and CDR2 YSLEER. V gave up 0 bases and J gave up 6 bases, with 11 bases separating them. The CDR3 totals 14 residues. In nucleotides, the CDR3 is TGCGCCAGCAGCCAAGAGGGGGCCTATGATGGCTACACCTTC. This sequence encodes CASSQEGAYDGYTF.

The V and J genes are TRBV19 and TRBJ2-1; TRBD2 agrees at 14 bases. CDR1 is LNHDA and CDR2 is SQIVND in the germline V gene (reference sequence). There are 17 residues in the CDR3. The V gene end was trimmed by 1 base and the J gene end by 5 bases; junction bases not matched to a gene: 4. As DNA, the CDR3 is TGTGCCAGTAGTATAGGGACTAGCGGGAGGCGGGACAATGAGCAGTTCTTC. Its protein product is CASSIGTSGRRDNEQFF.

The CDR3 nucleotides read TGTGCCAGCACCCCACTCGACAGGGTCGGGAGGAACACTGAAGCTTTCTTT. It codes for CASTPLDRVGRNTEAFF. V gene TRBV7-2 combines with J gene TRBJ1-1; 7 positions match TRBD1. The CDR3 runs 17 residues. Germline V gene lookup returns CDR1 SGHTA and CDR2 FQGNSA. After removal of 7 bases from V and 1 base from J, the junction contained 15 bases not matched to a gene.